These T cell receptor beta chains were read from a single sample in a study of T cells after yellow fever vaccination. TCRdb re-called the 5' RACE reads through MiXCR, storing one row per CDR3 protein. The repertoire holds over 300,000 distinct CDR3 sequences, roughly 3.5% seen once, with around 22% in the top ten. This sample comprised PBMCs, obtained on the day of the yellow fever booster vaccination. These receptors were obtained from a man aged 18 to 30 who received the YFV17D yellow fever vaccine. CDR3s include the opening cysteine and the closing phenylalanine or tryptophan. Each record gives: J gene, clone size, V gene, D gene, CDR3 protein, CDR3 DNA. The D gene is left open where the match is weak. Part of the rows lack a size; the others show once, few, many or a class for expanded clones.

J gene: TRBJ2-1; clone size: many; V gene: TRBV4-1; D gene: TRBD1; CDR3 protein: CASSQDYGTGYNEQFF; CDR3 DNA: TGCGCCAGCAGCCAAGATTACGGGACAGGCTACAATGAGCAGTTCTTC
J gene: TRBJ2-3; clone size: few; V gene: TRBV27; D gene: -; CDR3 protein: CASSVLTQGTDTQYF; CDR3 DNA: TGTGCCAGCAGTGTTCTAACCCAGGGAACAGATACGCAGTATTTT
J gene: TRBJ2-1; clone size: few; V gene: TRBV11-2; D gene: -; CDR3 protein: CASRLPGRGATNEQFF; CDR3 DNA: TGTGCCAGCAGGCTACCAGGGAGGGGGGCTACTAATGAGCAGTTCTTC
J gene: TRBJ1-1; clone size: many; V gene: TRBV5-1; D gene: -; CDR3 protein: CASSFGAAEAFF; CDR3 DNA: TGCGCCAGCAGCTTTGGGGCAGCTGAAGCTTTCTTT
J gene: TRBJ1-2; clone size: many; V gene: TRBV20-1; D gene: -; CDR3 protein: CSAIPPNHPGGYTF; CDR3 DNA: TGCAGTGCTATCCCTCCCAATCATCCGGGGGGCTACACCTTC
J gene: TRBJ1-5; clone size: few; V gene: TRBV20-1; D gene: TRBD1; CDR3 protein: CSARDGTGSNQPQHF; CDR3 DNA: TGCAGTGCTAGAGATGGGACAGGGAGCAATCAGCCCCAGCATTTT
J gene: TRBJ2-5; clone size: -; V gene: TRBV7-2; D gene: -; CDR3 protein: CASSQTFWGLQETQYF; CDR3 DNA: TGTGCCAGCAGCCAAACGTTCTGGGGGCTTCAAGAGACCCAGTACTTC
J gene: TRBJ1-6; clone size: few; V gene: TRBV2; D gene: TRBD1; CDR3 protein: CASSFDRGASPLHF; CDR3 DNA: TGTGCCAGCAGTTTTGACAGGGGAGCTTCACCCCTCCACTTT
J gene: TRBJ1-1; clone size: many; V gene: TRBV6-5; D gene: -; CDR3 protein: CASSYFGRDKAFF; CDR3 DNA: TGTGCCAGCAGTTACTTCGGCAGGGACAAAGCTTTCTTT
J gene: TRBJ2-5; clone size: -; V gene: TRBV7-2; D gene: -; CDR3 protein: CASRQIPNQETQYF; CDR3 DNA: TGTGCCAGCAGGCAGATCCCCAACCAAGAGACCCAGTACTTC
J gene: TRBJ1-2; clone size: many; V gene: TRBV5-1; D gene: TRBD1; CDR3 protein: CASSLRTGKGDYGYTF; CDR3 DNA: TGCGCCAGCAGCCTTCGGACAGGGAAGGGAGACTATGGCTACACCTTC
J gene: TRBJ2-6; clone size: -; V gene: TRBV19; D gene: -; CDR3 protein: CASSIGMTGPSGGANVLTF; CDR3 DNA: TGTGCCAGTAGTATAGGCATGACAGGTCCCAGTGGTGGGGCCAACGTCCTGACTTTC
J gene: TRBJ1-2; clone size: -; V gene: TRBV6-2/TRBV6-3; D gene: -; CDR3 protein: CASSYSMSDSFYGYTF; CDR3 DNA: TGTGCCAGCAGTTACTCGATGTCCGACAGCTTCTATGGCTACACCTTC
J gene: TRBJ1-5; clone size: few; V gene: TRBV12-3/TRBV12-4; D gene: -; CDR3 protein: CASSGVGNQPQHF; CDR3 DNA: TGTGCCAGCAGTGGGGTCGGCAATCAGCCCCAGCATTTT
J gene: TRBJ2-3; clone size: -; V gene: TRBV7-3; D gene: TRBD2; CDR3 protein: CASSPVGGGGADTQYF; CDR3 DNA: TGTGCCAGCAGCCCGGTTGGCGGCGGGGGGGCAGATACGCAGTATTTT
J gene: TRBJ1-1; clone size: many; V gene: TRBV9; D gene: TRBD1; CDR3 protein: CASSATGTGMGTEAFF; CDR3 DNA: TGTGCCAGCAGCGCAACCGGGACAGGGATGGGCACTGAAGCTTTCTTT
J gene: TRBJ2-7; clone size: few; V gene: TRBV5-1; D gene: TRBD1; CDR3 protein: CASSFGTGGIYEQYF; CDR3 DNA: TGCGCCAGCAGCTTTGGGACAGGGGGTATTTACGAGCAGTACTTC
J gene: TRBJ1-1; clone size: many; V gene: TRBV6-5; D gene: -; CDR3 protein: CASRGRLVTEAFF; CDR3 DNA: TGTGCCAGCAGGGGTCGGCTTGTCACTGAAGCTTTCTTT
J gene: TRBJ1-1; clone size: -; V gene: TRBV20-1; D gene: -; CDR3 protein: CSATEQPNTEAFF; CDR3 DNA: TGCAGTGCTACGGAACAGCCGAACACTGAAGCTTTCTTT
J gene: TRBJ2-5; clone size: many; V gene: TRBV4-3; D gene: TRBD2; CDR3 protein: CASSHRPPSGGSQETQYF; CDR3 DNA: TGCGCCAGCAGCCATCGCCCCCCTAGCGGGGGGAGCCAAGAGACCCAGTACTTC
J gene: TRBJ2-7; clone size: many; V gene: TRBV6-5; D gene: TRBD2; CDR3 protein: CASSYLGGLLYEQYF; CDR3 DNA: TGTGCCAGCAGTTACTTGGGAGGGTTACTCTACGAGCAGTACTTC
J gene: TRBJ2-5; clone size: many; V gene: TRBV7-2; D gene: -; CDR3 protein: CASSPQSGPETQYF; CDR3 DNA: TGTGCCAGCAGCCCCCAGAGTGGGCCGGAGACCCAGTACTTC
J gene: TRBJ1-1; clone size: few; V gene: TRBV5-1; D gene: -; CDR3 protein: CASSTDGLNTEAFF; CDR3 DNA: TGCGCCAGCAGCACGGACGGACTGAACACTGAAGCTTTCTTT
J gene: TRBJ2-3; clone size: many; V gene: TRBV12-3/TRBV12-4; D gene: TRBD2; CDR3 protein: CASSKSGGTDHTQYF; CDR3 DNA: TGTGCCAGCAGCAAGAGCGGGGGGACCGACCATACGCAGTATTTT
J gene: TRBJ1-4; clone size: -; V gene: TRBV7-8; D gene: -; CDR3 protein: CASSLRDITNEKLFF; CDR3 DNA: TGTGCCAGCAGCTTAAGGGACATAACTAATGAAAAACTGTTTTTT
J gene: TRBJ2-1; clone size: few; V gene: TRBV10-2; D gene: TRBD2; CDR3 protein: CASSVSGGASEQFF; CDR3 DNA: TGCGCCAGCAGTGTAAGCGGGGGGGCTAGTGAGCAGTTCTTC
J gene: TRBJ2-1; clone size: many; V gene: TRBV21-1; D gene: -; CDR3 protein: CASSKGAANNEQFF; CDR3 DNA: TGTGCCAGCAGCAAAGGGGCAGCCAACAATGAGCAGTTCTTC
J gene: TRBJ2-3; clone size: many; V gene: TRBV6-6; D gene: TRBD2; CDR3 protein: CASSPPSRGGPQYF; CDR3 DNA: TGTGCCAGCAGCCCGCCCTCGCGGGGGGGCCCGCAGTATTTT
J gene: TRBJ2-2; clone size: few; V gene: TRBV20-1; D gene: -; CDR3 protein: CSAPVGARAGELFF; CDR3 DNA: TGCAGTGCCCCCGTCGGGGCACGCGCCGGGGAGCTGTTTTTT
J gene: TRBJ2-5; clone size: -; V gene: TRBV20-1; D gene: -; CDR3 protein: CSAPWGEETQYF; CDR3 DNA: TGCAGTGCCCCTTGGGGAGAAGAGACCCAGTACTTC
J gene: TRBJ1-2; clone size: many; V gene: TRBV7-9; D gene: -; CDR3 protein: CASSDGTGYGYTF; CDR3 DNA: TGTGCCAGCAGCGACGGGACCGGCTATGGCTACACCTTC
J gene: TRBJ1-6; clone size: many; V gene: TRBV7-2; D gene: TRBD1; CDR3 protein: CASSNPLGTGVSPLHF; CDR3 DNA: TGTGCCAGCAGCAACCCATTAGGGACAGGGGTTTCACCCCTCCACTTT
J gene: TRBJ2-2; clone size: few; V gene: TRBV24-1; D gene: -; CDR3 protein: CATSDFRRTVGGELFF; CDR3 DNA: TGTGCCACCAGTGATTTCCGCCGGACAGTGGGCGGGGAGCTGTTTTTT
J gene: TRBJ2-1; clone size: few; V gene: TRBV7-9; D gene: -; CDR3 protein: CASSSRYIYNEQFF; CDR3 DNA: TGTGCCAGCAGCTCCCGATATATCTACAATGAGCAGTTCTTC
J gene: TRBJ2-3; clone size: -; V gene: TRBV7-6; D gene: TRBD2; CDR3 protein: CASSLAPGGGNTDTQYF; CDR3 DNA: TGTGCCAGCAGCTTAGCGCCCGGCGGGGGGAACACAGATACGCAGTATTTT
J gene: TRBJ1-1; clone size: many; V gene: TRBV4-2; D gene: -; CDR3 protein: CASSQDGRDLNTEAFF; CDR3 DNA: TGTGCCAGCAGCCAAGACGGGCGGGACTTAAACACTGAAGCTTTCTTT
J gene: TRBJ1-1; clone size: many; V gene: TRBV7-9; D gene: -; CDR3 protein: CASSWGGAMNTEAFF; CDR3 DNA: TGTGCCAGCAGCTGGGGGGGGGCTATGAACACTGAAGCTTTCTTT
J gene: TRBJ2-1; clone size: many; V gene: TRBV11-2; D gene: -; CDR3 protein: CASSLLAVSSYNEQFF; CDR3 DNA: TGTGCCAGCAGCTTATTGGCAGTTAGCTCCTACAATGAGCAGTTCTTC